This is a list of T cell receptor beta chains from one sample in a study of CD8+ T cells in alopecia areata. Here immunoSEQ multiplex PCR was the method, and the copy in TCRdb shows in-frame clones only, minus some. Among 100,000 to 150,000 clones listed, 50% to 60% were seen once. The source was CD4+ T cells sorted from blood, collected at week 0. The source of these receptors is a human donor with alopecia areata. The CDR3 runs from the conserved cysteine through the conserved F or W. Fields, in order: V gene, D gene, J gene, clone size, CDR3 protein, CDR3 DNA. D genes are given only for firm matches. Clone size is shown for a subset of rows, as once, few, many or a class of expanded clone.

>TRBV29-1|-|TRBJ1-1|-
CSVGLQGVTFF
TGCAGCGTTGGGTTGCAGGGAGTAACTTTCTTT
>TRBV25-1|TRBD2|TRBJ2-2|-
CASSEFGGRDTGELFF
TGTGCCAGCAGTGAATTCGGCGGGAGGGACACCGGGGAGCTGTTTTTT
>TRBV5-4|-|TRBJ1-2|once
CASSLTGGAGHGYTF
TGTGCCAGCAGCTTAACGGGGGGCGCGGGTCATGGCTACACCTTC
>TRBV5-6|TRBD2|TRBJ2-3|-
CAGSRGTGGPWTDTQYF
TGTGCCGGCAGCCGCGGAACGGGAGGGCCATGGACAGATACGCAGTATTTT
>TRBV6-5|TRBD2|TRBJ2-1|-
CASGSGRGDGQFF
TGTGCCTCGGGTAGCGGACGGGGGGATGGGCAGTTCTTC
>TRBV5-4|-|TRBJ2-2|-
CASSLAGDPGELFF
TGTGCCAGCAGCTTGGCAGGGGATCCCGGGGAGCTGTTTTTT
>TRBV10-3|-|TRBJ2-7|many
CAISELSGHRAYEQYF
TGTGCCATCAGTGAATTGTCGGGACATAGGGCCTACGAGCAGTACTTC
>TRBV29-1|TRBD1|TRBJ1-1|-
CSAGQGNTEAFF
TGCAGCGCAGGACAGGGGAACACTGAAGCTTTCTTT
>TRBV5-1|-|TRBJ1-1|-
CASRSHTEAFF
TGCGCCAGCAGGTCTCACACTGAAGCTTTCTTT
>TRBV27|TRBD1|TRBJ1-1|few
CASSLWTGGSGAEAFF
TGTGCCAGCAGTCTTTGGACAGGGGGCTCGGGGGCTGAAGCTTTCTTT
>TRBV7-9|TRBD1|TRBJ1-4|few
CASSLRGRNEKLFF
TGTGCCAGCAGCTTGAGGGGGCGAAATGAAAAACTGTTTTTT
>TRBV5-5|-|TRBJ2-4|-
CASSLQELNIQYF
TGTGCCAGCAGCTTACAGGAGCTAAACATTCAGTACTTC
>TRBV25-1|-|TRBJ2-3|-
CASSDGVAGTDTQYF
TGTGCCAGCAGTGATGGGGTAGCTGGCACAGATACGCAGTATTTT
>TRBV19|-|TRBJ1-2|-
CASRTSSIDNYGYTF
TGTGCCAGTAGGACCAGTTCGATTGATAACTATGGCTACACCTTC
>TRBV4-3|-|TRBJ2-4|-
CASSQGLGGVAKNIQYF
TGCGCCAGCAGCCAAGGGCTAGGTGGGGTAGCCAAAAACATTCAGTACTTC
>TRBV5-4|TRBD1|TRBJ1-3|-
CASSPDRGGNTIYF
TGTGCCAGCAGCCCGGACAGGGGTGGAAACACCATATATTTT
>TRBV9|TRBD1|TRBJ1-1|-
CASSLTGSSLLTEAFF
TGTGCCAGCAGCCTGACAGGGAGTTCGCTATTGACTGAAGCTTTCTTT
>TRBV9|-|TRBJ2-3|-
CASSVESADTQYF
TGTGCCAGCAGCGTAGAGTCAGCAGATACGCAGTATTTT
>TRBV29-1|-|TRBJ2-4|-
CSVQVLGLVIQYF
TGCAGCGTCCAGGTACTGGGGTTAGTCATTCAGTACTTC
>TRBV29-1|TRBD1|TRBJ1-5|-
CSVARGQNQPQHF
TGCAGCGTTGCCAGGGGGCAAAATCAGCCCCAGCATTTT
>TRBV6-6|TRBD1|TRBJ1-2|-
CASRSDRGRLRSGYTF
TGTGCCAGCAGATCGGACAGGGGGCGCTTACGAAGTGGCTACACCTTC
>TRBV9|TRBD1|TRBJ2-7|-
CASSVSPGGNGHEQYF
TGTGCCAGCAGCGTCTCTCCAGGGGGCAATGGACACGAGCAGTACTTC
>TRBV5-8|TRBD1|TRBJ1-5|few
CASSLEDRAFSNQPQHF
TGTGCCAGCAGCTTGGAGGACAGGGCCTTTAGCAATCAGCCCCAGCATTTT
>TRBV9|-|TRBJ1-1|-
CASSVGQGFGMNTEAFF
TGTGCCAGCAGCGTAGGGCAGGGGTTTGGGATGAACACTGAAGCTTTCTTT
>TRBV25-1|TRBD1|TRBJ2-5|-
CASSEFSPDRVVEETQYF
TGTGCCAGCAGTGAATTTTCCCCAGACAGGGTAGTGGAAGAGACCCAGTACTTC
>TRBV7-2|-|TRBJ2-5|few
CASSSPPSQETQYF
TGTGCCAGCAGCTCCCCTCCCAGCCAAGAGACCCAGTACTTC
>TRBV9|-|TRBJ2-1|-
CASSPRTRSSYNEQFF
TGTGCCAGCAGCCCCCGGACTCGAAGCTCCTACAATGAGCAGTTCTTC
>TRBV6-5|-|TRBJ1-4|once
CASSRTEQSPKLFF
TGTGCCAGCAGCCGAACCGAACAGAGCCCAAAACTGTTTTTT
>TRBV4-3|TRBD1|TRBJ2-3|-
CASSPRTGVYTDTQYF
TGCGCCAGCAGCCCCCGGACAGGGGTATACACAGATACGCAGTATTTT
>TRBV4-3|-|TRBJ1-6|-
CASSPRRQINSPLHF
TGCGCCAGCAGCCCCCGTCGACAGATTAATTCACCCCTCCACTTT
>TRBV10-3|TRBD1|TRBJ2-7|few
CAISAGQAFSYEQYF
TGTGCCATCAGTGCAGGACAGGCCTTCTCCTACGAGCAGTACTTC
>TRBV7-8|-|TRBJ2-7|-
CASSDPGRTLYEQYF
TGTGCCAGCAGCGACCCGGGACGGACCCTCTACGAGCAGTACTTC
>TRBV5-6|TRBD1|TRBJ2-5|-
CASSMGQLSEETQYF
TGTGCCAGCAGCATGGGACAGCTAAGTGAGGAGACCCAGTACTTC
>TRBV25-1|-|TRBJ1-2|-
CASSERGTNYGYTF
TGTGCCAGCAGTGAACGGGGAACTAACTATGGCTACACCTTC
>TRBV25-1|-|TRBJ2-5|-
CASSEYRSQETQYF
TGTGCCAGCAGTGAATATCGGTCACAAGAGACCCAGTACTTC
>TRBV7-2|TRBD2|TRBJ2-2|few
CASSLESSGLASGELFF
TGTGCCAGCAGCTTAGAGTCATCGGGACTAGCGTCCGGGGAGCTGTTTTTT